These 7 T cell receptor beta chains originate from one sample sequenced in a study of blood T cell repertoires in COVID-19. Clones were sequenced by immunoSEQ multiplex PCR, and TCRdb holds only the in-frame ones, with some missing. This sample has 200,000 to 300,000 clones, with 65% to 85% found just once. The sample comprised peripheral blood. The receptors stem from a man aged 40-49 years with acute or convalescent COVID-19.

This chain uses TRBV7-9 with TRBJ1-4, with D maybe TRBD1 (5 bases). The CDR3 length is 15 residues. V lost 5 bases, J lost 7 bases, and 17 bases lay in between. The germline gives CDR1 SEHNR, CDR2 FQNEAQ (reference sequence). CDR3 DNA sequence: TGTGCCAGCAGCCCCTCACTCGGGGGATCTGAAAAACTGTTTTTT. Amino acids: CASSPSLGGSEKLFF.

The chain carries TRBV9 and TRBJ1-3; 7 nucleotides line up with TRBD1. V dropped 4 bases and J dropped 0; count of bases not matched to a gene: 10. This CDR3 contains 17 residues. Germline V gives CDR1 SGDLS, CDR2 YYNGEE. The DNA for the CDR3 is TGTGCCAGCAGCACTCACTTTGGGGACAGCTCTGGAAACACCATATATTTT. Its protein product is CASSTHFGDSSGNTIYF.

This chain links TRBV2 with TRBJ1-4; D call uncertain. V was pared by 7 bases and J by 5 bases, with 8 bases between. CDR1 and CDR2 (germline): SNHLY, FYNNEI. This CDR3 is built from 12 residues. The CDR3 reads CASTPENEKLFF. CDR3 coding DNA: TGTGCCAGCACTCCCGAGAATGAAAAACTGTTTTTT.

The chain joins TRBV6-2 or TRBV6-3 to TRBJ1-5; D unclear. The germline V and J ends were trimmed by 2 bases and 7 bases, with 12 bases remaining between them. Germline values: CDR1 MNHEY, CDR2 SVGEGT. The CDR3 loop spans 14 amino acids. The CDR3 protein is CASSYEWGGQPQHF. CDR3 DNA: TGTGCCAGCAGTTACGAATGGGGAGGCCAGCCCCAGCATTTT.

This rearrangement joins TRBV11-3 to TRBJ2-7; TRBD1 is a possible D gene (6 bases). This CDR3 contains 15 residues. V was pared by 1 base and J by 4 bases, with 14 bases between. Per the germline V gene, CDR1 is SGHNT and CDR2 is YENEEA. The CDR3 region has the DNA TGTGCCAGCAGCTTAGTCCGGCAGGGGCCGTACGAGCAGTACTTC. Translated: CASSLVRQGPYEQYF.

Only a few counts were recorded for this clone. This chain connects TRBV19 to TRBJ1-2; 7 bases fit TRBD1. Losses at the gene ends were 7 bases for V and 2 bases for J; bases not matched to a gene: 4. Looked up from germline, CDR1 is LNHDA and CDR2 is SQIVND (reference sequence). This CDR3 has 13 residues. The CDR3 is CASTPTGNYGYTF. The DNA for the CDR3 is TGTGCCAGTACCCCGACAGGGAACTATGGCTACACCTTC.

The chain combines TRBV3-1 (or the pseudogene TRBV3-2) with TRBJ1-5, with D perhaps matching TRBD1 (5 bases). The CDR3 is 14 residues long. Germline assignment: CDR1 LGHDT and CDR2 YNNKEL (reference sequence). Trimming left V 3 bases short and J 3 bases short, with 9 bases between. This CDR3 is CASSQGLLNQPQHF. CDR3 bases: TGTGCCAGCAGCCAGGGACTGCTCAATCAGCCCCAGCATTTT.